This T cell receptor (beta chain) was found in a study of T cell repertoires in cytomegalovirus infection. Each CDR3 protein is one row after TCRdb ran MiXCR on the reads. Of around 900,000 distinct CDR3 sequences in the sample, around 32% were seen once. Overall study results and limits: Accumulated public TCR beta family frequency recognized individuals carrying CMV together with the relevant HLA.

Comments on this clonotype: Its target is unknown. An end of the junction does not agree with germline; a read error may underlie this.

The sequence was collected from a human donor in good health (CMV status not recorded). Some clones in this sample may be carry-over from other donors' samples. The sample was cultured CD8+ T cells from PBMCs, taken from culture after CMV antigen stimulation.

CDR3 nucleotide sequence: TGTGACAGCAGTCCCGGGACCACGCCACGGGATACGCAGTATTTT. Its translation is CDSSPGTTPRDTQYF. The genes are TRBV28 and TRBJ2-3; TRBD1 or TRBD2 may be the D gene (5 bases each). This CDR3 has 15 residues. The germline V gene has CDR1 MDHEN and CDR2 SYDVKM.